The clone carrying this T cell receptor (beta chain) was counted a few times. Its specificity is unknown. The sample is drawn from a study of T cells in Graves' hyperthyroidism and ophthalmopathy. Study findings and constraints: Model predictions of ophthalmopathy came a median approximately 6.5 months before onset.

Newly diagnosed patients aged 18 to 65 had hyperthyroidism of under 2 months' duration. The ends were cut back, 7 bases at V and 6 bases at J, with 12 bases in the middle. Germline loops: CDR1 MDHEN, CDR2 SYDVKM. This CDR3 comprises 13 residues. Researchers took RNA transcripts and amplified the TCR beta CDR3 regions from them. The HTBI primer set drove a first-round RT-PCR of the TCR CDR3. TCRdb used MiXCR to reprocess the multiplex PCR reads, holding one entry per CDR3 protein. The sample holds roughly 510,000 distinct CDR3 sequences, less than 25% seen once. The sequencing sample was made of blood. This clonotype was sampled from a man aged 18 to 30 with Graves' hyperthyroidism. V gene TRBV28 combines with J gene TRBJ2-2; D not certain. The CDR3 nucleotides read TGTGCCAGCAACCTACACCATCCCGGGGAGCTGTTTTTT. Translation gives CASNLHHPGELFF.